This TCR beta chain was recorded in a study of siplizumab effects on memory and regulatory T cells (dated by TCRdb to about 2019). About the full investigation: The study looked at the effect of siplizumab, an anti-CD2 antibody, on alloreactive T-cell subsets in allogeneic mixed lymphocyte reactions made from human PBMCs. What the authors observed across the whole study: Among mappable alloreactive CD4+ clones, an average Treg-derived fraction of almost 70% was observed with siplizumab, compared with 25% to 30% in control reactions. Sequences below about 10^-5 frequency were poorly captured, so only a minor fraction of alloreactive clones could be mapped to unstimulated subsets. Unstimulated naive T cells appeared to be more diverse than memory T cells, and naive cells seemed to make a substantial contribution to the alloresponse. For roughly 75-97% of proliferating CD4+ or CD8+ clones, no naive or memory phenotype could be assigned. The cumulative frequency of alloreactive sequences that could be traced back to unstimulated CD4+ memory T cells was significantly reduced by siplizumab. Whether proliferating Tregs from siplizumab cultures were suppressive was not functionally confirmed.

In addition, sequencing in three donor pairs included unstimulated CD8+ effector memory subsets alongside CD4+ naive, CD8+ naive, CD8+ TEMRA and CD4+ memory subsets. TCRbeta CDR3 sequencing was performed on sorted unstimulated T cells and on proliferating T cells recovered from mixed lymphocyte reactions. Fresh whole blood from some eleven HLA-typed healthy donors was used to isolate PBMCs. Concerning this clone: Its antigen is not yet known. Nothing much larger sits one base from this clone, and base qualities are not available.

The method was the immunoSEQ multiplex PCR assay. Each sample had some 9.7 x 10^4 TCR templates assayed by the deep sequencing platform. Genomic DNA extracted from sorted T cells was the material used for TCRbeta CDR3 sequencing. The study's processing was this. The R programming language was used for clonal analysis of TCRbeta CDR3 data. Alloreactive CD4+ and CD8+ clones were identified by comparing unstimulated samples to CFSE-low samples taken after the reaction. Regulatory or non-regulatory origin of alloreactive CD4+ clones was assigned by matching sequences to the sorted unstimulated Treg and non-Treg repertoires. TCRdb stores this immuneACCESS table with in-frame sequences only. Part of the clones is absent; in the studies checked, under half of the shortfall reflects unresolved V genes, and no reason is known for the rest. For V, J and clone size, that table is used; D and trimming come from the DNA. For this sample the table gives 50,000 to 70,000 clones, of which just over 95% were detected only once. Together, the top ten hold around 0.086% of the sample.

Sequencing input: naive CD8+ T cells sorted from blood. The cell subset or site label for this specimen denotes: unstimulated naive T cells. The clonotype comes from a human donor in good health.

For the CDR3, the sequence is CASSQRPGQGAPLSYEQYF. Read as DNA, the sequence is TGCGCCAGCAGTCAACGACCGGGACAGGGGGCCCCTCTCTCCTACGAGCAGTACTTC. The chain was built from TRBV23-1 and TRBJ2-7, with TRBD1 matching 12 junction bases. TRBV23-1 is an ORF, with its function uncertain. The CDR3 covers 19 residues, taking in both the cysteine and the phenylalanine. Kept here is only the CDR3 DNA, which spans 57 bases and is read in frame from base 1. The V end gives up 2 bases and the J end 0 bases, leaving 11 bases in the junction not matched to a gene.